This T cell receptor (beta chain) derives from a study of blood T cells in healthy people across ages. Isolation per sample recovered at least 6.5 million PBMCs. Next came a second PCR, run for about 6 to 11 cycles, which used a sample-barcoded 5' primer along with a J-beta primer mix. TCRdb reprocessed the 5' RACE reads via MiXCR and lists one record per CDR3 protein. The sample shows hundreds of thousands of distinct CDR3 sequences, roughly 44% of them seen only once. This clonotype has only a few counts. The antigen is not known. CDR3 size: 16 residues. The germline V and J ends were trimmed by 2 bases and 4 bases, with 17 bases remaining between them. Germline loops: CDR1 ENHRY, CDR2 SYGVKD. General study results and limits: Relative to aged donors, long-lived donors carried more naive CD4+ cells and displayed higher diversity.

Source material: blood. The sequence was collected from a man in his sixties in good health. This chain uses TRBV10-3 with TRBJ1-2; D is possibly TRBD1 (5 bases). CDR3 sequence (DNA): TGTGCCATCAGTGAGGGGACCGGGACTCTAGGCTATGGCTACACCTTC. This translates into CAISEGTGTLGYGYTF.